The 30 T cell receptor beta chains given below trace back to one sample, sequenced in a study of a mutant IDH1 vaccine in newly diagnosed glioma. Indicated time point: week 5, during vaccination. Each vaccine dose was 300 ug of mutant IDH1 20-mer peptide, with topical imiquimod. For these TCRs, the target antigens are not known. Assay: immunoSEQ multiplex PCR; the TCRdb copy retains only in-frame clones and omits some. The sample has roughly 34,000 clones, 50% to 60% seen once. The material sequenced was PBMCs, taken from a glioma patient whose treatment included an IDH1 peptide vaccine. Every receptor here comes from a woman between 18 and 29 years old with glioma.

This CDR3 reads CASSATMGRDTYNEQFF. For the CDR3, the DNA is TGTGCCAGTAGTGCTACGATGGGCAGGGACACCTACAATGAGCAGTTCTTC. The gene calls are TRBV19 and TRBJ2-1; a weak D match, TRBD1 (6 bases). CDR3 length: 17 residues. The V and J ends lost 5 bases and 2 bases respectively, with 19 bases between them. Germline-derived CDR1 and CDR2 are LNHDA and SQIVND (reference sequence).

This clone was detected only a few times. The chain's CDR3 is CASSWDGSRARKGYTF. CDR3 bases: TGTGCCAGCAGCTGGGATGGAAGCCGGGCACGGAAAGGCTACACCTTC. The rearrangement uses TRBV5-4 and TRBJ1-2; D gene ambiguous. The V gene's germline CDR1 is SGHNT and CDR2 YYREEE (reference sequence). The CDR3 runs 16 residues. Trimming cost V 3 bases and J 8 bases, with 23 bases left between them.

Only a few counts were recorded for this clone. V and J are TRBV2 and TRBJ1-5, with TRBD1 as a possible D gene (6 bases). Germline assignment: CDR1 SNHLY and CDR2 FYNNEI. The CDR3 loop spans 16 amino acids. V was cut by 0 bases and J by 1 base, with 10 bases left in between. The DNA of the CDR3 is TGTGCCAGCAGTGAAGCGCTTCAGGGGAGCAATCAGCCCCAGCATTTT. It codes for CASSEALQGSNQPQHF.

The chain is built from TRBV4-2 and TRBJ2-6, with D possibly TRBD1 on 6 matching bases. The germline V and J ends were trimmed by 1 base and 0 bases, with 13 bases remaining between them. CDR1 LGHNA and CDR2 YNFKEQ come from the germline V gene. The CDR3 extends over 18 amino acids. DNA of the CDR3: TGTGCCAGCAGCCAAGGTACAGGGTCTAACTCTGGGGCCAACGTCCTGACTTTC. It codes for CASSQGTGSNSGANVLTF.

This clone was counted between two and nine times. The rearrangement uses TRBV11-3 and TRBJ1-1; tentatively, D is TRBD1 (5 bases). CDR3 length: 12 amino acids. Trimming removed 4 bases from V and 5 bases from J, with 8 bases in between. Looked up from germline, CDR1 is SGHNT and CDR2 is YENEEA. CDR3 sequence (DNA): TGTGCCAGCAGCTCCCAGGGAACTGAAGCTTTCTTT. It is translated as CASSSQGTEAFF.

The CDR3 spells CASSRPTGLVTGELFF. CDR3 coding DNA: TGCGCCAGCAGCCGACCGACAGGGTTAGTCACCGGGGAGCTGTTTTTT. The chain employs TRBV4-1 and TRBJ2-2; 7 nucleotides match TRBD1. CDR3 length: 16 residues. The V segment lost 4 bases and the J segment 4 bases; nucleotides outside the gene matches: 9. Germline V gene data show CDR1 as MGHRA and CDR2 as YSYEKL.

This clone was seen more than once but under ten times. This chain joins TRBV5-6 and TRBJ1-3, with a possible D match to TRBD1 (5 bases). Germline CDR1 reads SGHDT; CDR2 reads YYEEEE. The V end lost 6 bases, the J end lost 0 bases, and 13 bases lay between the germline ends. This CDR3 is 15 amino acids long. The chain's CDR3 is CASNKDRYSGNTIYF. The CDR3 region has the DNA TGTGCCAGCAACAAAGACAGATACTCTGGAAACACCATATATTTT.

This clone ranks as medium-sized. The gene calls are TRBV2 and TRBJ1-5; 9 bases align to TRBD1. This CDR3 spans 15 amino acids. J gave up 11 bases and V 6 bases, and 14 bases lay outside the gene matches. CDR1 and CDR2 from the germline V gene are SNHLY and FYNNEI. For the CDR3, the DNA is TGTGCCAGCAGACTGACAGGGGGTTTGGATTCGTCCCAGCATTTT. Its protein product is CASRLTGGLDSSQHF. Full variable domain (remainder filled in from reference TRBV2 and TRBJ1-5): EPEVTQTPSHQVTQMGQEVILRCVPISNHLYFYWYRQILGQKVEFLVSFYNNEISEKSEIFDDQFSVERPDGSNFTLKIRSTKLEDSAMYFCASRLTGGLDSSQHFGDGTRLSIL.

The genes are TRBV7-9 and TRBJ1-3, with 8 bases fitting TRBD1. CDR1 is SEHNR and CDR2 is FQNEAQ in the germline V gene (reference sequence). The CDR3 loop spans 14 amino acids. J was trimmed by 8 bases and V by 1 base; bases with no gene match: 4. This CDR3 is CASSLETGGDTIYF. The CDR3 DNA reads TGTGCCAGCAGCTTAGAAACAGGGGGAGACACCATATATTTT.

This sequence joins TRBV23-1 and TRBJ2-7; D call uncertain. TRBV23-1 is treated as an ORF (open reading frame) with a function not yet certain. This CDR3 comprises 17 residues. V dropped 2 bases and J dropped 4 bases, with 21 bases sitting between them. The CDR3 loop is CASSQPPRARTRYEQYF. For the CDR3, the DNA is TGCGCCAGCAGTCAACCCCCCCGCGCTAGAACAAGATACGAGCAGTACTTC.

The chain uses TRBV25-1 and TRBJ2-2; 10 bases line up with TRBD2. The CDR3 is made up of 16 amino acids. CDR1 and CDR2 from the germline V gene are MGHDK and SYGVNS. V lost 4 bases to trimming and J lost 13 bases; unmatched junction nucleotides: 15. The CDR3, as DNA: TGTGCCAGCAGTGCCTATTCACTAGCGGGGATTAGCGTGCTGTTTTTT. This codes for CASSAYSLAGISVLFF. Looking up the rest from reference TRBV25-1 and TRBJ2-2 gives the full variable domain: EADIYQTPRYLVIGTGKKITLECSQTMGHDKMYWYQQDPGMELHLIHYSYGVNSTEKGDLSSESTVSRIRTEHFPLTLESARPSHTSQYLCASSAYSLAGISVLFFGEGSRLTVL.

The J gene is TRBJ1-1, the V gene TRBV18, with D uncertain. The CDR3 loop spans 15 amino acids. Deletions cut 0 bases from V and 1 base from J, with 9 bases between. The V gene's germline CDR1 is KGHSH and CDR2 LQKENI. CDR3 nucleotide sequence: TGTGCCAGCTCACCACCGATACGAGGGAACACTGAAGCTTTCTTT. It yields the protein CASSPPIRGNTEAFF.

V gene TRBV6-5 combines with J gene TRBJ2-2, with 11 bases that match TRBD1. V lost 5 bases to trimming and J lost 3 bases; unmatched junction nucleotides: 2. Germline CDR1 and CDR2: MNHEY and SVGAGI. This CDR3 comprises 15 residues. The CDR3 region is CASSRDRGDTGELFF. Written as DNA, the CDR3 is TGTGCCAGCAGTCGGGACAGGGGGGACACCGGGGAGCTGTTTTTT.

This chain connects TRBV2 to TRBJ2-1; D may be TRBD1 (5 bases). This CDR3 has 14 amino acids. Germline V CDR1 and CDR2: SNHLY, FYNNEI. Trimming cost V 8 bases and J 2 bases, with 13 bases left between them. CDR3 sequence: CASGWTQAYNEQFF. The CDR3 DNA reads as TGTGCCAGCGGATGGACACAAGCCTACAATGAGCAGTTCTTC.

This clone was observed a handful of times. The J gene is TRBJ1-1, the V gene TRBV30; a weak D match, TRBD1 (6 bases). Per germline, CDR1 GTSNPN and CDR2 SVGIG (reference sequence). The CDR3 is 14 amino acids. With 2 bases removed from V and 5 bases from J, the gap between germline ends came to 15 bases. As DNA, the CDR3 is TGTGCCTGGAGTCTTGGGGGGCGAGGGACTGAAGCTTTCTTT. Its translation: CAWSLGGRGTEAFF. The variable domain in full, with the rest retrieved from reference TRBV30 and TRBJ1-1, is SQTIHQWPATLVQPVGSPLSLECTVEGTSNPNLYWYRQAAGRGLQLLFYSVGIGQISSEVPQNLSASRPQDRQFILSSKKLLLSDSGFYLCAWSLGGRGTEAFFGQGTRLTVV.

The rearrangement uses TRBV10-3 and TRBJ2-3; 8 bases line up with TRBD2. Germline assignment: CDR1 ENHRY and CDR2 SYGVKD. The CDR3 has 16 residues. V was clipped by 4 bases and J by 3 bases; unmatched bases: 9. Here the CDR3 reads CAISAIAGSGTDTQYF. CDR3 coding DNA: TGTGCCATCAGTGCGATAGCGGGGTCGGGGACAGATACGCAGTATTTT.

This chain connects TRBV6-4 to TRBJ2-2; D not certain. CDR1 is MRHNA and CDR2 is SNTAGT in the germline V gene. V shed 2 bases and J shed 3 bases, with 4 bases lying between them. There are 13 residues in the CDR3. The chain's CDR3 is CASSDRDTGELFF. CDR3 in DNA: TGTGCCAGCAGTGACAGGGACACCGGGGAGCTGTTTTTT.

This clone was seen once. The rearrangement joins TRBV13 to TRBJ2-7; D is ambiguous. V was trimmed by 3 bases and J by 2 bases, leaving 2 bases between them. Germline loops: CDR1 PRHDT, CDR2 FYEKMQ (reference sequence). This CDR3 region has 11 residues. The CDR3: CASSFTYEQYF. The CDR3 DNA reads TGTGCCAGCAGCTTCACCTACGAGCAGTACTTC. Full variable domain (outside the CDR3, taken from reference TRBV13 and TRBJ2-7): AAGVIQSPRHLIKEKRETATLKCYPIPRHDTVYWYQQGPGQDPQFLISFYEKMQSDKGSIPDRFSAQQFSDYHSELNMSSLELGDSALYFCASSFTYEQYFGPGTRLTVT.

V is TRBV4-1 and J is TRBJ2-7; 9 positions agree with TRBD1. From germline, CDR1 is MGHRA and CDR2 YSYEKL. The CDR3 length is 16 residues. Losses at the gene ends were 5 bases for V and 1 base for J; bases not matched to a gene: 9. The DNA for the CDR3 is TGCGCCAGCAGCGGGCTGGACAGGGGACTTTCCTACGAGCAGTACTTC. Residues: CASSGLDRGLSYEQYF.

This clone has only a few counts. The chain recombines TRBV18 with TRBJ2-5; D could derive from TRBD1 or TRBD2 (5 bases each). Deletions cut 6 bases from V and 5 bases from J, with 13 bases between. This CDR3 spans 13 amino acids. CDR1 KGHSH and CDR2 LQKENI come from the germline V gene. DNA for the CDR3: TGTGCCAGCTCGCTCTTCGAGGGGGAGACCCAGTACTTC. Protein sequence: CASSLFEGETQYF.

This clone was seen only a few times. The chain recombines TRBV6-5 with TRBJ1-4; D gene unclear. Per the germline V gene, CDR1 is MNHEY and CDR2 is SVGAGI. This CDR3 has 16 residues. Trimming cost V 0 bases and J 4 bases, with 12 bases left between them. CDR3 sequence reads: CASSYSFVGNNEKLFF. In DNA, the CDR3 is TGTGCCAGCAGTTACTCCTTCGTTGGTAATAATGAAAAACTGTTTTTT.

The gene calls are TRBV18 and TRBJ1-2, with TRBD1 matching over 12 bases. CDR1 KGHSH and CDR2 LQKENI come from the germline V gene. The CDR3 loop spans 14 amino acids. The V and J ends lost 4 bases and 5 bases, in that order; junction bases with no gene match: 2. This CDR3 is CASSLGQGAYGYTF. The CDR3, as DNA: TGTGCCAGCTCACTGGGACAGGGGGCGTATGGCTACACCTTC.

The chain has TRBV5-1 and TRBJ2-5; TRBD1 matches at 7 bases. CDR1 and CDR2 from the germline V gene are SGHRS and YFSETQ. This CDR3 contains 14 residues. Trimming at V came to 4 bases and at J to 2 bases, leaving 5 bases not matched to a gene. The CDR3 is CASSPGGPQETQYF. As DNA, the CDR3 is TGCGCCAGCAGCCCAGGGGGACCACAAGAGACCCAGTACTTC. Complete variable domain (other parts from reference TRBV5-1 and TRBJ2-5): KAGVTQTPRYLIKTRGQQVTLSCSPISGHRSVSWYQQTPGQGLQFLFEYFSETQRNKGNFPGRFSGRQFSNSRSEMNVSTLELGDSALYLCASSPGGPQETQYFGPGTRLLVL.

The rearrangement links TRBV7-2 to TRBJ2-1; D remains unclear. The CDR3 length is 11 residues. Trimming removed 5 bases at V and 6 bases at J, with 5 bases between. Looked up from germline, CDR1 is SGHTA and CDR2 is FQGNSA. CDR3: CASSRVNEQFF. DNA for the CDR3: TGTGCCAGCAGCAGGGTCAATGAGCAGTTCTTC.

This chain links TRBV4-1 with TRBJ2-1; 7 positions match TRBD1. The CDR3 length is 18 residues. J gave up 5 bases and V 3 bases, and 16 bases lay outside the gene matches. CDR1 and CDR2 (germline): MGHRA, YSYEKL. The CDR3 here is CASSHSLIARDSNNEQFF. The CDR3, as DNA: TGCGCCAGCAGCCACTCATTGATCGCCCGGGACAGCAACAATGAGCAGTTCTTC.

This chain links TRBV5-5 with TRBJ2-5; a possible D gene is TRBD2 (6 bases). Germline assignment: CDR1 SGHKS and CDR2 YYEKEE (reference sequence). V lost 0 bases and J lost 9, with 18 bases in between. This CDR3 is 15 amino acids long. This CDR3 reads CASSLDRPGGSAQYF. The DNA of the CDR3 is TGTGCCAGCAGCTTGGACAGACCCGGGGGATCGGCCCAGTACTTC.

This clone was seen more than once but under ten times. In nucleotides, the CDR3 is TGTGCCAGCAGCCAAGATAAGCGGCGTGAGCAGTTCTTC. It is translated as CASSQDKRREQFF. The chain employs TRBV4-2 and TRBJ2-1, with D possibly being TRBD2 (5 bases). Germline V lookup: CDR1 LGHNA, CDR2 YNFKEQ. V was shortened by 0 bases and J by 9 bases, with 9 bases between the two germline ends. This CDR3 is 13 amino acids long.

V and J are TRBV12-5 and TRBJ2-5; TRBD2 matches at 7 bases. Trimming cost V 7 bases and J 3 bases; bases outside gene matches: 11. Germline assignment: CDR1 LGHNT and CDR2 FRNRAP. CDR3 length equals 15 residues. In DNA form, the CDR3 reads TGTGCTAGTGCACCACCCGGACTAGAGGAAGAGACCCAGTACTTC. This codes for CASAPPGLEEETQYF.

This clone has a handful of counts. CDR3 loop: CASSLSFTSPFGYTF. In DNA form, the CDR3 reads TGTGCCAGCAGTTTATCTTTTACTTCGCCCTTCGGCTACACCTTC. The gene calls are TRBV27 and TRBJ1-2; D unclear. V shed 0 bases and J shed 8 bases, with 16 bases lying between them. Germline values: CDR1 MNHEY, CDR2 SMNVEV (reference sequence). This CDR3 comprises 15 residues.

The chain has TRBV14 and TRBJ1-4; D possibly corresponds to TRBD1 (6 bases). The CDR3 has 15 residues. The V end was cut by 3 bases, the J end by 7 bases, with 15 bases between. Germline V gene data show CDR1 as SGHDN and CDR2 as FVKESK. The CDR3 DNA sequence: TGTGCCAGCAGCCACCGAGCGACAGGCGCTGAAAAACTGTTTTTT. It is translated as CASSHRATGAEKLFF.